Detailed here is one T cell receptor beta chain. This entry belongs to a study of blood T cell repertoires in COVID-19. Study in general: Spain, Italy and the United States supplied samples that represented acute and convalescent COVID-19. PBMCs, B-cell-depleted T cells, or T cells were the source of the cDNA or gDNA that made up the material.

As processed by the authors: Reference gene primer amplification gave estimated nucleated cell counts. TCRdb keeps only in-frame clones here, not all; method: immunoSEQ multiplex PCR. From that table come the V and J calls and clone size; the DNA was used to work out D and trimming. The sample shows approximately 160,000 clones, 70% to 85% of them seen only once. Germline CDR1 is SGHKS and CDR2 is YYEKEE (reference sequence). The CDR3 runs to 13 residues. V dropped 0 bases and J dropped 5 bases, with 9 bases sitting between them. The receptor's source is a man aged 55 to 70 who had recovered from COVID-19. The specimen sequenced was peripheral blood. The chain employs TRBV5-5 and TRBJ2-7; tentatively, D is TRBD1 (5 bases). For the CDR3, the DNA is TGTGCCAGCAGCTTGGCAGGGTATAACGAGCAGTACTTC. Protein: CASSLAGYNEQYF.